A selection of T cell receptor beta chains follows, all from one sample in a study of HIV-infected patients and healthy controls. Each CDR3 protein gets one entry after TCRdb re-called the 5' RACE reads with MiXCR. The sample lists about 15,000 distinct CDR3 sequences; 10% to 15% were seen once. Source: blood, taken during antiretroviral therapy. The receptors were sampled from an adult with HIV infection. The donor label of this sample is uncertain. CDR3s include the opening cysteine and the closing phenylalanine or tryptophan. The order of the fields is clone size, V gene, D gene, J gene, CDR3 DNA, CDR3 protein. A D gene is named only where the DNA matches it firmly. Part of the rows lack a size; the others show once, few, many or a class for expanded clones.

clone size: many
V gene: TRBV29-1
D gene: TRBD2
J gene: TRBJ2-7
CDR3 DNA: TGCAGCGTAGAGCGGGAGGGCGTCGAGCAGTACTTC
CDR3 protein: CSVEREGVEQYF

clone size: NA
V gene: TRBV10-2
D gene: NA
J gene: TRBJ1-3
CDR3 DNA: TGCGCCAGCAGTGAGTCGACAGGCTCTGGAAACACCATATATTTT
CDR3 protein: CASSESTGSGNTIYF

clone size: many
V gene: TRBV28
D gene: NA
J gene: TRBJ1-5
CDR3 DNA: TGTGCCAGCACCGACGCCATTTATAGCAATCAGCCCCAGCATTTT
CDR3 protein: CASTDAIYSNQPQHF

clone size: NA
V gene: TRBV3-1
D gene: NA
J gene: TRBJ2-5
CDR3 DNA: TGTGCCAGCAGCCAAGTTACAAACACCCAAGAGACCCAGTACTTC
CDR3 protein: CASSQVTNTQETQYF

clone size: few
V gene: TRBV20-1
D gene: NA
J gene: TRBJ2-2
CDR3 DNA: TGCAGTGCTAGGGGCTGGGGGGAGCTGTTTTTT
CDR3 protein: CSARGWGELFF

clone size: many
V gene: TRBV4-2
D gene: TRBD2
J gene: TRBJ2-7
CDR3 DNA: TGTGCCAGCAGCCAAGATAGGGCTAGCGGGGGTTACGAGCAGTACTTC
CDR3 protein: CASSQDRASGGYEQYF

clone size: few
V gene: TRBV5-1
D gene: NA
J gene: TRBJ1-4
CDR3 DNA: TGCGCCAGCAGCGGGGGCGGAACTAATGAAAAACTGTTTTTT
CDR3 protein: CASSGGGTNEKLFF

clone size: many
V gene: TRBV27
D gene: NA
J gene: TRBJ2-7
CDR3 DNA: TGTGCCAGCAGTTTATTCTTCCGGGGCAGGGGTTCCTACGAGCAGTACTTC
CDR3 protein: CASSLFFRGRGSYEQYF

clone size: many
V gene: TRBV3-1
D gene: NA
J gene: TRBJ2-1
CDR3 DNA: TGTGCCAGCAGCCGTGGCTTCCGCAGCTCCTACAATGAGCAGTTCTTC
CDR3 protein: CASSRGFRSSYNEQFF

clone size: many
V gene: TRBV19
D gene: NA
J gene: TRBJ2-5
CDR3 DNA: TGTGCCAGTAGTATGCTGGCGAACCAAGAGACCCAGTACTTC
CDR3 protein: CASSMLANQETQYF

clone size: many
V gene: TRBV6-5
D gene: TRBD2
J gene: TRBJ2-7
CDR3 DNA: TGTGCCAGCAATATTAACCAAGCGGGGGCGGCTCACGAGCAGTACTTC
CDR3 protein: CASNINQAGAAHEQYF

clone size: many
V gene: TRBV15
D gene: NA
J gene: TRBJ2-4
CDR3 DNA: TGTGCCACCAGCAGAGTGGAAGCCAAAAACATTCAGTACTTC
CDR3 protein: CATSRVEAKNIQYF

clone size: medium-sized
V gene: TRBV29-1
D gene: NA
J gene: TRBJ2-4
CDR3 DNA: TGCAGCGTTGTTGGAAGAAGGGAGGCCAAAAACATTCAGTACTTC
CDR3 protein: CSVVGRREAKNIQYF

clone size: many
V gene: TRBV10-2
D gene: NA
J gene: TRBJ1-1
CDR3 DNA: TGCGCCAGCAGTGAGTTGGGCTCAGGGACGGAATCCATCTTT
CDR3 protein: CASSELGSGTESIF

clone size: many
V gene: TRBV6-5
D gene: NA
J gene: TRBJ1-3
CDR3 DNA: TGTGCCAGCAAGGGAGCGGGCAAGAGCTCTGGAAACACCATATATTTT
CDR3 protein: CASKGAGKSSGNTIYF

clone size: many
V gene: TRBV19
D gene: TRBD1
J gene: TRBJ1-5
CDR3 DNA: TGTGCCAGTAGTACCGACCGGGACAGGGGGGACCAGCCCCAGCATTTT
CDR3 protein: CASSTDRDRGDQPQHF

clone size: many
V gene: TRBV18
D gene: TRBD1
J gene: TRBJ1-1
CDR3 DNA: TGTGCCAGCTCAGGACAGGGGCAATTTGAAGCTTTCTTT
CDR3 protein: CASSGQGQFEAFF

clone size: many
V gene: TRBV4-1
D gene: NA
J gene: TRBJ2-5
CDR3 DNA: TGCGCCAGCAGCCAAGGAATAGGGCAAGAGACCCAGTACTTC
CDR3 protein: CASSQGIGQETQYF

clone size: NA
V gene: TRBV30
D gene: NA
J gene: TRBJ2-7
CDR3 DNA: TGTGCCTGGAGTGTAACTGGAGTTGGGGACTACGAGCAGTACTTC
CDR3 protein: CAWSVTGVGDYEQYF

clone size: NA
V gene: TRBV28
D gene: TRBD2
J gene: TRBJ2-7
CDR3 DNA: TGTGCCAGCAGTACCCGGGGAGGGGAACACTCCTACGAGCAGTACTTC
CDR3 protein: CASSTRGGEHSYEQYF

clone size: many
V gene: TRBV29-1
D gene: TRBD2
J gene: TRBJ2-7
CDR3 DNA: TGCAGCGTTGAACTATCTAGCGGGATGTCCTACGAGCAGTACTTC
CDR3 protein: CSVELSSGMSYEQYF

clone size: NA
V gene: TRBV5-1
D gene: TRBD2
J gene: TRBJ2-7
CDR3 DNA: TGCGCCAGCAGCTTGAGCGGGAGGGCCCACGAGCATTACTTC
CDR3 protein: CASSLSGRAHEHYF

clone size: NA
V gene: TRBV11-2
D gene: NA
J gene: TRBJ2-3
CDR3 DNA: TGTGCCAGCAGCTTAGCAGCAGATACGCAGTATTTT
CDR3 protein: CASSLAADTQYF

clone size: many
V gene: TRBV20-1
D gene: NA
J gene: TRBJ2-7
CDR3 DNA: TGCAGTGCTAGGGGGGATGGTAGCCGTATCTACGAGCAGTACTTC
CDR3 protein: CSARGDGSRIYEQYF

clone size: many
V gene: TRBV7-2
D gene: TRBD1
J gene: TRBJ1-4
CDR3 DNA: TGTGCCAGCAGCTTAACGGGACAGCATAATGAAAAACTGTTTTTT
CDR3 protein: CASSLTGQHNEKLFF

clone size: many
V gene: TRBV12-3/TRBV12-4
D gene: NA
J gene: TRBJ2-1
CDR3 DNA: TGTGCCAGCAGTTTTCGCAATGAGCAGTTCTTC
CDR3 protein: CASSFRNEQFF

clone size: many
V gene: TRBV29-1
D gene: NA
J gene: TRBJ1-2
CDR3 DNA: TGCAGCGTTGGTGGGGTTGGGTCCCTTTATGGCTACACCTTC
CDR3 protein: CSVGGVGSLYGYTF

clone size: many
V gene: TRBV6-2/TRBV6-3
D gene: NA
J gene: TRBJ2-4
CDR3 DNA: TGTGCCAGCAGTCGGGACTTAGGCTTGTACTTC
CDR3 protein: CASSRDLGLYF

clone size: few
V gene: TRBV25-1
D gene: NA
J gene: TRBJ2-7
CDR3 DNA: TGTGCCAGCAGTGTACTGGACCGGGCGGGGAACGAGCAGTACTTC
CDR3 protein: CASSVLDRAGNEQYF

clone size: NA
V gene: TRBV28
D gene: TRBD1
J gene: TRBJ2-7
CDR3 DNA: TGTGCCAGCAGCTCCGGACAGGGGTCCTACGAGCAGTACTTC
CDR3 protein: CASSSGQGSYEQYF

clone size: many
V gene: TRBV12-3/TRBV12-4
D gene: NA
J gene: TRBJ2-5
CDR3 DNA: TGTGCCAGCAGTTTAACTCCGGACCAAGAGACCCAGTACTTC
CDR3 protein: CASSLTPDQETQYF

clone size: few
V gene: TRBV4-1
D gene: TRBD2
J gene: TRBJ2-1
CDR3 DNA: TGCGCCAGCAGCCAAGAAAATGGGGGAGGGCCTGGGGGTGAGCAGTTCTTC
CDR3 protein: CASSQENGGGPGGEQFF

clone size: few
V gene: TRBV7-2
D gene: NA
J gene: TRBJ2-1
CDR3 DNA: TGTGCCAGCAGCTTAGTTCTTGTTGAGCAGTTCTTC
CDR3 protein: CASSLVLVEQFF

clone size: many
V gene: TRBV10-3
D gene: NA
J gene: TRBJ2-4
CDR3 DNA: TGTGCCATCAGTGAGGGAGGACAGATAGCCAAAAACATTCAGTACTTC
CDR3 protein: CAISEGGQIAKNIQYF

clone size: few
V gene: TRBV6-5
D gene: NA
J gene: TRBJ2-7
CDR3 DNA: TGTGCCAGCAGTTACTCAGCAGGGACCTACGAGCAGTACTTC
CDR3 protein: CASSYSAGTYEQYF

clone size: NA
V gene: TRBV20-1
D gene: NA
J gene: TRBJ2-3
CDR3 DNA: TGCAGTGCTAGAGAACCAACGGGGGGCACAGATACGCAGTATTTT
CDR3 protein: CSAREPTGGTDTQYF

clone size: many
V gene: TRBV4-1
D gene: NA
J gene: TRBJ1-6
CDR3 DNA: TGCGCCAGCAGCCTATTACCGGGGATCAATTCACCCCTCCACTTT
CDR3 protein: CASSLLPGINSPLHF

clone size: few
V gene: TRBV6-6
D gene: NA
J gene: TRBJ2-7
CDR3 DNA: TGTGCCAGCAGCCTTGGATCGTCGGTGGTCGAGCAGTACTTC
CDR3 protein: CASSLGSSVVEQYF

clone size: NA
V gene: TRBV7-7
D gene: NA
J gene: TRBJ2-1
CDR3 DNA: TGTGCCAGCAGCTTAGCTGGGTTTGGCAATGAGCAGTTCTTC
CDR3 protein: CASSLAGFGNEQFF

clone size: many
V gene: TRBV11-2
D gene: TRBD1
J gene: TRBJ1-6
CDR3 DNA: TGTGCCAGCAGCTTAGATCCCCAGGGGGCTAATTCACCCCTCCACTTT
CDR3 protein: CASSLDPQGANSPLHF

clone size: many
V gene: TRBV29-1
D gene: NA
J gene: TRBJ2-2
CDR3 DNA: TGCAGCGTTGACCATGGGGGAAGAAACACCGGGGAGCTGTTTTTT
CDR3 protein: CSVDHGGRNTGELFF

clone size: NA
V gene: TRBV5-1
D gene: NA
J gene: TRBJ1-1
CDR3 DNA: TGCGCCAGCAGCTTAGATCGAATGAACACTGAAGCTTTCTTT
CDR3 protein: CASSLDRMNTEAFF

clone size: few
V gene: TRBV29-1
D gene: NA
J gene: TRBJ1-3
CDR3 DNA: TGCAGCGCCCTCCAAGCTGGAAACACCATATATTTT
CDR3 protein: CSALQAGNTIYF

clone size: NA
V gene: TRBV5-1
D gene: NA
J gene: TRBJ1-1
CDR3 DNA: TGCGCCAGCAGCTGGTACGGGCCCGAGGACACTGAAGCTTTCTTT
CDR3 protein: CASSWYGPEDTEAFF

clone size: NA
V gene: TRBV6-6
D gene: TRBD1
J gene: TRBJ2-1
CDR3 DNA: TGTGCCAGCGGGTACCCGGGACAGGGTAATGAGCAGTTCTTC
CDR3 protein: CASGYPGQGNEQFF

clone size: many
V gene: TRBV19
D gene: NA
J gene: TRBJ2-2
CDR3 DNA: TGTGCCAGTAGACAAAACCCGAACACCGGGGAGCTGTTTTTT
CDR3 protein: CASRQNPNTGELFF

clone size: medium-sized
V gene: TRBV4-1
D gene: NA
J gene: TRBJ2-5
CDR3 DNA: TGCGCCAGCAGCCCGCGGCTTATGGAGACCCAGTACTTC
CDR3 protein: CASSPRLMETQYF

clone size: many
V gene: TRBV28
D gene: TRBD2
J gene: TRBJ2-2
CDR3 DNA: TGTGCCAGCAGTCCTAGCGGGAGGGCCGTCTCCGGGGAGCTGTTTTTT
CDR3 protein: CASSPSGRAVSGELFF

clone size: few
V gene: TRBV7-9
D gene: NA
J gene: TRBJ2-7
CDR3 DNA: TGTGCCAGCAGCTTGACAGGACCTTCCTACGAGCAGTACTTC
CDR3 protein: CASSLTGPSYEQYF